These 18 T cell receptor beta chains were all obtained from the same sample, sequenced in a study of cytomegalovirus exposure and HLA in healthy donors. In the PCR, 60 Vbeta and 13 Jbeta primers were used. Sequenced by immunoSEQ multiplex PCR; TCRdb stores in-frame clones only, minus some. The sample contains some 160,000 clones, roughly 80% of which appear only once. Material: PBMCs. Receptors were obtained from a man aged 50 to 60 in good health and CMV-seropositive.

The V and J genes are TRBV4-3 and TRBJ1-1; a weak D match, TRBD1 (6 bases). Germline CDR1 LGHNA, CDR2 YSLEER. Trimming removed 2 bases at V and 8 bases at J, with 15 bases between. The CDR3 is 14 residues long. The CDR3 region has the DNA TGCGCCAGCAGCCAACAACGGACAGTCGCCGAAGCTTTCTTT. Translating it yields CASSQQRTVAEAFF.

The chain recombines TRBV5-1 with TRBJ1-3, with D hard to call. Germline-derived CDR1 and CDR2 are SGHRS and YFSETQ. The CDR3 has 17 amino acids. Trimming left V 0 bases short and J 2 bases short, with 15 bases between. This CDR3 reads CASSLERQEGAGNTIYF. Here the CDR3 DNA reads TGCGCCAGCAGCTTGGAGCGGCAAGAGGGAGCTGGAAACACCATATATTTT.

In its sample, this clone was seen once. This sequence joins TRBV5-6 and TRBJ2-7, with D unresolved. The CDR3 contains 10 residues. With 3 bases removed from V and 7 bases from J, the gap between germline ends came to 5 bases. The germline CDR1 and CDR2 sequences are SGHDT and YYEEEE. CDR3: CASSSVEQYF. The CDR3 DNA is TGTGCCAGCAGCTCGGTAGAGCAGTACTTC.

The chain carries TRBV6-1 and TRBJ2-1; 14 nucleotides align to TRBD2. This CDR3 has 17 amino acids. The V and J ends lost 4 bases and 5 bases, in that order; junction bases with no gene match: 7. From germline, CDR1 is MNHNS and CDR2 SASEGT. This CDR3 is CASSAGLAGGHNNEQFF. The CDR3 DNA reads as TGTGCCAGCAGTGCCGGACTAGCGGGGGGCCATAACAATGAGCAGTTCTTC.

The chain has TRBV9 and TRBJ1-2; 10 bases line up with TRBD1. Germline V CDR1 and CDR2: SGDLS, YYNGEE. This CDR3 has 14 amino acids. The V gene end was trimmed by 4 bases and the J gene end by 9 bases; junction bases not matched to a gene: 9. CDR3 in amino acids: CASSLDRDRGSYTF. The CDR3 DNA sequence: TGTGCCAGCAGCCTAGACCGGGACAGGGGAAGCTACACCTTC. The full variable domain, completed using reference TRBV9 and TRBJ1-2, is DSGVTQTPKHLITATGQRVTLRCSPRSGDLSVYWYQQSLDQGLQFLIQYYNGEERAKGNILERFSAQQFPDLHSELNLSSLELGDSALYFCASSLDRDRGSYTFGSGTRLTVV.

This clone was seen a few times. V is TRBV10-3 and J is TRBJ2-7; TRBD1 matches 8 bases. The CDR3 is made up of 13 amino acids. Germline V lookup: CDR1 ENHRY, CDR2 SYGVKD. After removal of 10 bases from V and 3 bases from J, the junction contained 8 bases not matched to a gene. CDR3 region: CATYRGEDYEQYF. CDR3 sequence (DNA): TGTGCCACGTACAGGGGGGAGGACTACGAGCAGTACTTC.

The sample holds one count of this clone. The CDR3 DNA follows: TGCGCCAGCAGCTCAGAGCTACAGGGTGAAAGGGGTGGCTACACCTTC. Translated: CASSSELQGERGGYTF. The chain uses TRBV5-1 and TRBJ1-2; D is perhaps TRBD1 (6 bases). The V gene's germline CDR1 is SGHRS and CDR2 YFSETQ. The length of the CDR3 is 16 residues. V was pared by 3 bases and J by 7 bases, with 22 bases between.

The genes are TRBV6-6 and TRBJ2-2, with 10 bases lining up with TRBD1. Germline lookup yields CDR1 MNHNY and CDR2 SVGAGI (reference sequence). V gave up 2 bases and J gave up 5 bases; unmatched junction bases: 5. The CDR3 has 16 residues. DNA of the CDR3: TGTGCCAGCAGTTACACCCGGGACAGGGGTACCGGGGAGCTGTTTTTT. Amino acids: CASSYTRDRGTGELFF.

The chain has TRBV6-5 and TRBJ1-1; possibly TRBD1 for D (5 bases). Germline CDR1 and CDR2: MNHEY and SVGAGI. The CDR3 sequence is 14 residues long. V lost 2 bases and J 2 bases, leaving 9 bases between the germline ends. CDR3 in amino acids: CASSYDSINTEAFF. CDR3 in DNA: TGTGCCAGCAGTTACGACAGTATTAACACTGAAGCTTTCTTT.

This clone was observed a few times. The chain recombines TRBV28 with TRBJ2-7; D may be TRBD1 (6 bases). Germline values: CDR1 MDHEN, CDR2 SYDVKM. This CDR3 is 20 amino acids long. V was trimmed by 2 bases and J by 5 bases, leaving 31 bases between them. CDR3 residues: CASSLVPERRTVWKFDEQYF. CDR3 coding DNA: TGTGCCAGCAGTTTAGTGCCGGAGCGGAGGACAGTCTGGAAGTTCGACGAGCAGTACTTC.

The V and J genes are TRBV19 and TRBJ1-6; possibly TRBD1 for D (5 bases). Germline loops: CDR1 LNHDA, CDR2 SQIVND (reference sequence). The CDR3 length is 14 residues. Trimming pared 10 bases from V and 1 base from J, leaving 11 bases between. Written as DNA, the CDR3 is TGTGCCACCCGGGGGGTGTCCTATAATTCACCCCTCCACTTT. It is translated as CATRGVSYNSPLHF. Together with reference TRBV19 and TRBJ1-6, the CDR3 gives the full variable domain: DGGITQSPKYLFRKEGQNVTLSCEQNLNHDAMYWYRQDPGQGLRLIYYSQIVNDFQKGDIAEGYSVSREKKESFPLTVTSAQKNPTAFYLCATRGVSYNSPLHFGNGTRLTVT.

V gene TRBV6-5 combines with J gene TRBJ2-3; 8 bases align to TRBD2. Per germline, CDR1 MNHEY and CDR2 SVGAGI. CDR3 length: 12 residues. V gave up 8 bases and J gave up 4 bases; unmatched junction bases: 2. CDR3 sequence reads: CASSGGPDTQYF. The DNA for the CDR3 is TGTGCCAGCTCGGGGGGGCCAGATACGCAGTATTTT.

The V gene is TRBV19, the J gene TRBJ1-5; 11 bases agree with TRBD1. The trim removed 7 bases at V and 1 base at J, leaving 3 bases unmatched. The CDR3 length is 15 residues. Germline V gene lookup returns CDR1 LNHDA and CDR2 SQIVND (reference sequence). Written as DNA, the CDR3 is TGTGCCAGTAAGGACAGGGGGCCGAGCAATCAGCCCCAGCATTTT. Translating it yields CASKDRGPSNQPQHF.

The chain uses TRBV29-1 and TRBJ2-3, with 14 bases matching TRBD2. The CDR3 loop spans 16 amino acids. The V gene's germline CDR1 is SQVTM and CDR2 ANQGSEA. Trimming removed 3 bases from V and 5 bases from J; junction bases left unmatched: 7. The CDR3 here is CSVDSTSGGARDTQYF. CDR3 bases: TGCAGCGTTGACTCGACTAGCGGGGGGGCTAGAGATACGCAGTATTTT.

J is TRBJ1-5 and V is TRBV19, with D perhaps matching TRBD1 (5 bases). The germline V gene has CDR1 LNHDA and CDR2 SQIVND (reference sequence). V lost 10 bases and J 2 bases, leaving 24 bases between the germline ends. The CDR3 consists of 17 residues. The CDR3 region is CATEDRAYTHRNQPQHF. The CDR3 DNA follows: TGTGCCACCGAAGACAGAGCCTATACCCACCGCAATCAGCCCCAGCATTTT.

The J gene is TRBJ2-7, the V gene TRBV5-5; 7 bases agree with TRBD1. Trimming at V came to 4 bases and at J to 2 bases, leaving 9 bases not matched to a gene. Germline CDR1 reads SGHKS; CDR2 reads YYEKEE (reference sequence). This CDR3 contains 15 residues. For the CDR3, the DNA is TGTGCCAGCAGCCCAAGACAGGGATCAGCCTACGAGCAGTACTTC. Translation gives CASSPRQGSAYEQYF.

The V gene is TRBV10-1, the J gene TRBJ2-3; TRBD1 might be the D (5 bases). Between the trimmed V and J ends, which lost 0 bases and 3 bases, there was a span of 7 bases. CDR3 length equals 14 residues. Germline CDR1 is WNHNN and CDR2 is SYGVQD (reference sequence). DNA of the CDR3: TGCGCCAGCAGTGAGTCGAGGACAACAGATACGCAGTATTTT. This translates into CASSESRTTDTQYF.

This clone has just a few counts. CDR3 DNA sequence: TGTGCCAGCACCACACTGGGCGGGGGGGCCCACGAGCAGTACTTC. Translated: CASTTLGGGAHEQYF. The chain couples TRBV6-1 to TRBJ2-7; 9 nucleotides line up with TRBD2. Germline lookup yields CDR1 MNHNS and CDR2 SASEGT. V was clipped by 7 bases and J by 5 bases; unmatched bases: 12. CDR3 length: 15 amino acids.